This T cell receptor (beta chain) was documented in a study of control samples from healthy donors and cancer patients (dated by TCRdb to between 2020 and 2021). The CDR3, cysteine through phenylalanine, is 13 amino acids long. Just the 39-base CDR3 DNA is kept, in frame starting at base 1. From the germline V gene, CDR1 is LGHNA and CDR2 is YSLEER. The library was produced with the immunoSEQ multiplex PCR assay. Held by TCRdb, this immuneACCESS table contains in-frame sequences only and omits some clones. Under half of the omission traces to an unresolved V gene where checked; the cause of the rest is unknown. Across this sample there are 150,000 to 200,000 clones, with around 90% seen only once. The ten top clones hold 1.2% to 1.5% of the sample. Regarding this clone: There is no known antigen for this receptor. No per-base quality is available; no much larger clone lies one base away.

Sample: blood. The rearrangement combines TRBV4-3 with TRBJ1-3, with the D gene uncertain. This receptor was taken from a man in his thirties or forties in good health. The DNA sequence is as follows: TGCCCCACCAGCCGACTCTCGGGAAACACCATATATTTT. It specifies CPTSRLSGNTIYF.